There are a few counts of the clone carrying this T cell receptor beta chain. No antigen is known for it. The data originate from a study of vaccination and CD4 T cells after COVID-19. Study-level information: Overlapping spike peptides of SARS-CoV-2, HCoV-NL63, HCoV-OC43 and HCoV-229E stimulated the cells. General study findings and limits: Sampling was limited to relatively few convalescent patients, with no early post-infection timepoints studied.

This sample's treatment: roughly nine-day PBMC culture with coronavirus spike peptide pools or control peptides (ViraFEST assay). Gathering of the CD4+ T cells, from the unexposed donor, took place before the COVID-19 pandemic (2011-2018). ViraFEST used peptide pools to expand antigen-specific T cells before TCR sequencing. Peptide pools at approximately 10 ug/ml and IL-2 at around 10 IU/ml were added to cultures of two million PBMCs per well. The Oncomine TCR Beta short-read assay sequenced DNA from cultured CD4+ T cells. Investigators obtained genomic DNA by extraction from cultured CD4+ T cells. TCRdb itself ran the PCR reads through MiXCR, one entry per CDR3 protein. This table has about 11,000 distinct CDR3 sequences, 28% appearing once. This clonotype was obtained from a human donor in good health. The specimen sequenced was CD4+ T cells from blood, cultured in vitro.

The CDR3 reads CASSLRSLGEDTQYF. CDR3 bases: TGTGCCAGCAGCTTAAGATCCCTAGGGGAAGATACGCAGTATTTT. V and J are TRBV7-2 and TRBJ2-3; TRBD1 is a possible D gene (5 bases). Germline-derived CDR1 and CDR2 are SGHTA and FQGNSA. This CDR3 contains 15 residues. V lost 2 bases and J lost 5, with 14 bases in between.